The rows below give T cell receptor beta chains drawn from one sample of a study of shared T cell receptors in the human thymus. Libraries were prepared by immunoSEQ multiplex PCR; TCRdb keeps only in-frame clonotypes and omits some of them. The sample consists of fewer than 700,000 clones, around nine tenths of them appearing once. This sample was shared with a second study, whose subject was human thymus T cells.

Sequenced sample: thymocytes. Source of these receptors: a boy in the first two years of life with a congenital heart defect. CDR3s include the opening cysteine and the closing phenylalanine or tryptophan. D genes are given only for firm matches. Expanded clones get a size class; other rows say once, few or many, or leave the size out.

d_gene,abundance,v_gene,j_gene,CDR3aa,CDR3nt
-,-,TRBV6-1,TRBJ2-7,CASSGQPGETYEQYF,TGTGCCAGCAGTGGGCAGCCGGGGGAAACCTACGAGCAGTACTTC
-,-,TRBV11-3,TRBJ2-1,CASSAQGPNEQFF,TGTGCCAGCAGCGCACAGGGCCCTAATGAGCAGTTCTTC
TRBD2,once,TRBV30,TRBJ2-1,CAWSRGLVSEQFF,TGTGCCTGGAGTCGCGGACTAGTCAGTGAGCAGTTCTTC
TRBD2,-,TRBV2,TRBJ2-1,CASSGGDYNYNEQFF,TGTGCCAGCAGCGGGGGGGACTACAACTACAATGAGCAGTTCTTC
TRBD2,-,TRBV27,TRBJ2-5,CASSMTSGRLGTQYF,TGTGCCAGCAGCATGACTAGCGGGAGACTCGGGACCCAGTACTTC
-,-,TRBV7-2,TRBJ2-7,CASSFPTPVGHEQYF,TGTGCCAGCAGCTTCCCGACCCCAGTGGGCCACGAGCAGTACTTC
-,-,TRBV11-2,TRBJ2-5,CASSSNPSGHQETQYF,TGTGCCAGCAGCTCTAACCCGTCAGGGCATCAAGAGACCCAGTACTTC
-,-,TRBV7-3,TRBJ2-7,CASSPQGLQGDYEQYF,TGTGCCAGCAGCCCGCAAGGGTTACAGGGAGACTACGAGCAGTACTTC
TRBD1,-,TRBV19,TRBJ1-5,CASSTGTGGRQPQHF,TGTGCCAGTAGTACCGGGACAGGGGGTCGGCAGCCCCAGCATTTT
-,-,TRBV28,TRBJ2-7,CAIQGKACYEQYF,TGTGCCATCCAGGGGAAGGCCTGCTACGAGCAGTACTTC
TRBD2,-,TRBV14,TRBJ2-7,CASSHQRERSYEQYF,TGTGCCAGCAGCCACCAGCGGGAAAGGAGCTACGAGCAGTACTTC
-,once,TRBV2,TRBJ1-2,CASSEGSGYGYTF,TGTGCCAGCAGTGAAGGGTCGGGCTATGGCTACACCTTC
TRBD1,-,TRBV30,TRBJ2-2,CAWSRGQGVSGELFF,TGTGCCTGGAGTCGGGGACAGGGCGTCTCCGGGGAGCTGTTTTTT
TRBD1,-,TRBV29-1,TRBJ2-7,CSVAPTGTGGTEQYF,TGCAGCGTGGCCCCTACCGGGACAGGGGGAACCGAGCAGTACTTC
-,-,TRBV19,TRBJ1-2,CASSTRANYGYTF,TGTGCCAGTAGTACCAGGGCTAACTATGGCTACACCTTC
-,-,TRBV5-4,TRBJ2-7,CASSSTQGIPSYEQYF,TGTGCCAGCAGCTCTACTCAGGGGATCCCCTCCTACGAGCAGTACTTC
-,-,TRBV27,TRBJ2-7,CASSLKGASAYEQYF,TGTGCCAGCAGTTTAAAAGGGGCCTCGGCCTACGAGCAGTACTTC
-,-,TRBV18,TRBJ2-1,CASSPFTGRRNEQFF,TGTGCCAGCTCACCATTCACAGGCCGCCGGAATGAGCAGTTCTTC
-,-,TRBV27,TRBJ1-4,CASSLSSRNEKLFF,TGTGCCAGCAGTTTAAGTTCCCGGAATGAAAAACTGTTTTTT
TRBD1,-,TRBV6-5,TRBJ1-5,CASSYSGQGGNQPQHF,TGTGCCAGCAGTTACTCGGGACAGGGCGGCAATCAGCCCCAGCATTTT
-,-,TRBV2,TRBJ2-7,CASRGGEQYF,TGTGCCAGCCGAGGCGGCGAGCAGTACTTC
TRBD1,-,TRBV27,TRBJ1-4,CASSLKQGKGEKLFF,TGTGCCAGCAGTCTAAAACAGGGGAAGGGCGAAAAACTGTTTTTT
TRBD2,-,TRBV5-6,TRBJ2-3,CASSGGQREPGDTQYF,TGTGCCAGCAGTGGGGGGCAGCGGGAGCCGGGGGATACGCAGTATTTT
TRBD2,few,TRBV19,TRBJ2-2,CASSIDPWREGNTGELFF,TGTGCCAGTAGTATAGACCCTTGGCGGGAGGGGAACACCGGGGAGCTGTTTTTT
TRBD2,-,TRBV7-3,TRBJ2-7,CASSRTSGSGNEQYF,TGTGCCAGCAGCCGCACTAGCGGGAGTGGTAACGAGCAGTACTTC
TRBD2,-,TRBV7-4,TRBJ2-1,CASSPRRAGTSLNEQFF,TGTGCCAGCAGCCCAAGGAGGGCCGGGACTAGTCTCAATGAGCAGTTCTTC
TRBD1,-,TRBV5-1,TRBJ2-1,CASSLAVDRPSYNEQFF,TGCGCCAGCAGCTTAGCAGTGGACAGGCCCTCCTACAATGAGCAGTTCTTC
TRBD2,-,TRBV10-2,TRBJ2-7,CASSLAVSYEQYF,TGCGCCAGCAGTCTAGCGGTCTCCTACGAGCAGTACTTC
TRBD1,once,TRBV4-1,TRBJ1-1,CASSQKGDRAAFF,TGCGCCAGCAGCCAAAAAGGAGACAGGGCAGCTTTCTTT
-,once,TRBV27,TRBJ1-2,CATLTRGNGYTF,TGTGCCACCCTGACACGGGGGAATGGCTACACCTTC